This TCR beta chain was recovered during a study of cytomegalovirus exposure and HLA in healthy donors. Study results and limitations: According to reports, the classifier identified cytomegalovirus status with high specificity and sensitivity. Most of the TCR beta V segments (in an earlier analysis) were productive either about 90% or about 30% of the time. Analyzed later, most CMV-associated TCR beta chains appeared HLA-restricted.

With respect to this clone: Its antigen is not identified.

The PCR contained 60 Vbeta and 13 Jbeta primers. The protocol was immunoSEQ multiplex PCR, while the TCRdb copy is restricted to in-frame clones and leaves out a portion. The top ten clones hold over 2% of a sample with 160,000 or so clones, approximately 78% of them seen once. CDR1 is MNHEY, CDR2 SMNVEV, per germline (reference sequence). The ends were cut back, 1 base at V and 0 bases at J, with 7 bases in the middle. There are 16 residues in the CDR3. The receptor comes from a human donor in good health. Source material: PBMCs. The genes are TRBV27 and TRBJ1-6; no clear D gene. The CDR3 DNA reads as TGTGCCAGCAGTTTATATTCGAGCTCCTATAATTCACCCCTCCACTTT. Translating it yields CASSLYSSSYNSPLHF.